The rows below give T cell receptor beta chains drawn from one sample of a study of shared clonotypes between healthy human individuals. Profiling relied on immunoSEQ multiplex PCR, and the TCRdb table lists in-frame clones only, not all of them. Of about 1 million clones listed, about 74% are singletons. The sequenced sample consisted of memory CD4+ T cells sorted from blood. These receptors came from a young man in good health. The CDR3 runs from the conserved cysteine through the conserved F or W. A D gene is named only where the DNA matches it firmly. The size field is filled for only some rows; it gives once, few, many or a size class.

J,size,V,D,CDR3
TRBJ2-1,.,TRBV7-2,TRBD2,CASSPPSGGYNEQFF
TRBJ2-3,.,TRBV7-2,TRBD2,CASSRITSGQSTDTQYF
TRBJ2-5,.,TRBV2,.,CASSEKGSFGETQYF
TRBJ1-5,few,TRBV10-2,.,CASSEVRGGNQPQHF
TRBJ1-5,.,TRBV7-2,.,CASSLGPLLPQHF
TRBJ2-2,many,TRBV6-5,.,CASSWRSPHTGELFF
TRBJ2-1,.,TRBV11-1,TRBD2,CASSFLAGGVNEQFF
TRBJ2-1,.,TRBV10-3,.,CAISENRRVNNEQFF
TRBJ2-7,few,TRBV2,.,CASSRDPYEQYF
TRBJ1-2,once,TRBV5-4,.,CASSLVGVRGYTF
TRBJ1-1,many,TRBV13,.,CASSLSDSPQSEAFF
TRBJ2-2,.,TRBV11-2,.,CASSLWTANTGELFF
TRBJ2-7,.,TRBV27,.,CASSKGVGMGNEQYF
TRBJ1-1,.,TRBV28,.,CASMGVRAEAFF
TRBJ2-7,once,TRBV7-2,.,CASSLVKGDSYEQYF
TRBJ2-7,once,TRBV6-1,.,CATPDRNSYEQYF
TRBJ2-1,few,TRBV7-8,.,CASSYLDLRDEQFF
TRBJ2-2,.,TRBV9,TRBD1,CASSKRGQGANTGELFF
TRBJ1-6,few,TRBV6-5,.,CASSGQLNNSPLHF
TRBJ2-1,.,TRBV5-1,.,CASSSAGLTLSDEQFF
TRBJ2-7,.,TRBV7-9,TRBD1,CASSSGQGAAYEQYF
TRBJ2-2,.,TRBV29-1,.,CSGGNTGELFF
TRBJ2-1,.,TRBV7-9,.,CASSSGTSKQFF
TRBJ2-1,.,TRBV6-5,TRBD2,CASSLGLAAVKQFF
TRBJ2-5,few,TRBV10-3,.,CAISGVLQETQYF
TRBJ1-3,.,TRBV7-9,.,CAGGTYSGNTIYF
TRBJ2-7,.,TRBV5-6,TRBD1,CASSLQGAYHEQYF
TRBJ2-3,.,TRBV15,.,CATSREGKDRTDTQYF
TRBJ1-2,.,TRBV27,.,CASSLSRKGPRGYGYTF
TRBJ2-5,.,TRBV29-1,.,CSVGGEETQYF
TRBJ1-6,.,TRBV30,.,CAWSRGQALHF
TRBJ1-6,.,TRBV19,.,CASSIGRSSYNSPLHF
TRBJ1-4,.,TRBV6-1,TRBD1,CASSMDRASEKLFF
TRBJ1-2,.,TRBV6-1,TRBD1,CASRDGTGVFIGYTF
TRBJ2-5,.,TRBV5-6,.,CASSPPRGPAETQYF
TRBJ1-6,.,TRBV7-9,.,CASRDGSSYNSPLHF
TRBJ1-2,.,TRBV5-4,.,CASSLSQGNYGYTF
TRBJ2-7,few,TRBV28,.,CASSFFQGAYEQYF
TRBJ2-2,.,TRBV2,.,CASSSVSGATTGELFF
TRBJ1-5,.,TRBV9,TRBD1,CASSVTGGGQPQHF
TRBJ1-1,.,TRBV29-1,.,CSVGSGRQGAFF